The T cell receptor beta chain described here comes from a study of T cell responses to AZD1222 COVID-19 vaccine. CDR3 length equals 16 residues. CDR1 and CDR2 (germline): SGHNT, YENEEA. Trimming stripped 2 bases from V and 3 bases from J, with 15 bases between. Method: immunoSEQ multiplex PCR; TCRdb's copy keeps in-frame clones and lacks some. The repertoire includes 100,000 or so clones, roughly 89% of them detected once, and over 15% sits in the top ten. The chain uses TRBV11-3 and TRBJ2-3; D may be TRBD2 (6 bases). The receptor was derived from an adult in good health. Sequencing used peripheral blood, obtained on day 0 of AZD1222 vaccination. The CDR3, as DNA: TGTGCCAGCAGCTTATTCACCGGGAGAAGTACAGATACGCAGTATTTT. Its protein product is CASSLFTGRSTDTQYF. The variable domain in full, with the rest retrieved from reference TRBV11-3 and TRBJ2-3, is EAGVVQSPRYKIIEKKQPVAFWCNPISGHNTLYWYLQNLGQGPELLIRYENEEAVDDSQLPKDRFSAERLKGVDSTLKIQPAELGDSAVYLCASSLFTGRSTDTQYFGPGTRLTVL.